These T cell receptor beta chains were read from a single sample in a study of OX40 agonist ivuxolimab in advanced cancers. This table comes from immunoSEQ multiplex PCR, and its TCRdb copy is limited to in-frame clones, with some not included. The repertoire holds 77,000 or so clones, with 85% to 95% as singletons. The sample here was CD4+ or CD8+ T cells sorted from blood, taken in a trial of the OX40 agonist ivuxolimab. Source of these receptors: an adult with an advanced solid tumor such as melanoma, head and neck, liver or kidney cancer. CDR3s include the opening cysteine and the closing phenylalanine or tryptophan. A clone size is listed for some rows: how often the clone was seen (once, few, many), or a class if it is expanded.

V gene	J gene	clone size	CDR3 protein
TRBV27	TRBJ2-3	once	CASSVDRADTQYF
TRBV18	TRBJ2-1	.	CASSPGDGKDEQFF
TRBV5-1	TRBJ2-1	once	CASSPHEGYEQFF
TRBV7-8	TRBJ2-3	.	CASSLVLSTDTQYF
TRBV6-5	TRBJ2-7	.	CASSRLPPYEQYF
TRBV28	TRBJ2-5	.	CASSPGASGYQETQYF
TRBV21-1	TRBJ2-7	once	CASSKELAGLGHYEQYF
TRBV28	TRBJ2-3	.	CASSKAGGTDTQYF
TRBV29-1	TRBJ1-1	once	CSVTGAGAGGTEAFF
TRBV7-9	TRBJ1-5	.	CASSWGSNQPQHF
TRBV4-2	TRBJ1-1	.	CASSQDRTTGGWTEAFF
TRBV19	TRBJ1-2	.	CASVGANYDGYTF
TRBV6-6	TRBJ1-5	.	CASSYSGHSENQPQHF
TRBV11-2	TRBJ1-3	once	CASSVDRVSGNTIYF
TRBV6-6	TRBJ1-2	.	CASSYTGDVDYGYTF